This T cell receptor (beta chain) was identified during a study of blood T cell repertoires in COVID-19. Looking at the study overall: COVID-19 samples from acute and convalescent phases originated in the United States, Italy and Spain. Nucleic acid was either cDNA or gDNA, and it came from T cells, B-cell-depleted T cells, or PBMCs.

V lost 5 bases to trimming and J lost 7 bases; unmatched junction nucleotides: 14. The CDR3 sequence is 15 residues long. Germline V gives CDR1 SEHNR, CDR2 FQNEAQ (reference sequence). Seattle's enrolled individuals joined amid active infection and were then monitored longitudinally. Original data processing: Amplification of reference gene primers was used by the study to estimate nucleated cell counts. Only in-frame clones appear in the TCRdb table, and some are missing; sequencing was by immunoSEQ multiplex PCR. That table supplies the V and J calls and clone size; D and trimming were determined from the DNA. The table records roughly 120,000 clones, around nine tenths of them present only once.

This chain joins TRBV7-9 and TRBJ2-7, with 7 bases matching TRBD2. The sequenced sample consisted of peripheral blood. The TCR sequence derives from a man between 50 and 59 years old with COVID-19, enrolled during active disease. This CDR3 reads CASSLIAAGAGEQYF. For the CDR3, the DNA is TGTGCCAGCAGCCTCATCGCGGCGGGAGCTGGGGAGCAGTACTTC. The variable domain in full, with the rest retrieved from reference TRBV7-9 and TRBJ2-7, is DTGVSQNPRHKITKRGQNVTFRCDPISEHNRLYWYRQTLGQGPEFLTYFQNEAQLEKSRLLSDRFSAERPKGSFSTLEIQRTEQGDSAMYLCASSLIAAGAGEQYFGPGTRLTVT.